Listed here is a single TCR beta chain. TCRdb keeps only in-frame clones here, not all; method: immunoSEQ multiplex PCR. The sample lists around 470,000 clones, roughly nine tenths seen once, with over 0.7% in the top ten. This sample was taken from a study of blood T cell repertoires in COVID-19. In germline, CDR1 is KGHSH, CDR2 LQKENI. The CDR3 runs 13 residues. V gave up 4 bases and J gave up 3 bases; unmatched junction bases: 3. This clonotype was sampled from a man aged 18 to 29 with COVID-19, enrolled during active disease. Material for sequencing was peripheral blood. This sequence joins TRBV18 and TRBJ2-7; 7 nucleotides agree with TRBD2. CDR3 protein: CASSLGGGYEQYF. The CDR3 DNA reads TGTGCCAGCTCACTTGGGGGGGGCTACGAGCAGTACTTC.